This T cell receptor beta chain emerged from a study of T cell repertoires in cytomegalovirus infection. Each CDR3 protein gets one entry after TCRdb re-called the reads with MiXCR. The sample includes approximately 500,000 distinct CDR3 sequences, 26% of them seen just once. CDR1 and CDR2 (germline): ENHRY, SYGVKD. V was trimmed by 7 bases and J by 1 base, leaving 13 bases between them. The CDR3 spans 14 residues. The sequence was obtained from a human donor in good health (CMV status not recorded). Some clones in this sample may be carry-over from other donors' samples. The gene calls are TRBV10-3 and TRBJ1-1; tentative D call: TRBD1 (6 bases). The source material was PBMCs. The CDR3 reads CAIKNDRRNTEAFF. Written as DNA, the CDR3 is TGTGCCATCAAAAATGACAGGCGGAACACTGAAGCTTTCTTT.